This is a list of T cell receptor beta chains from one sample in a study of cytomegalovirus exposure and HLA in healthy donors. Assay used: immunoSEQ multiplex PCR; TCRdb lists only in-frame clones, some missing. The sample carries about 130,000 clones, roughly 85% recorded once. Sample: PBMCs. The receptors were gathered from a man between 18 and 29 years old in good health and CMV-seropositive. Both conserved end residues are part of each CDR3. The D gene is left open where the match is weak. Some rows mark clone size as missing; the rest say once, few, many or name a class of expanded clone.

d_call	v_call	j_call	clone_size	cdr3_nt	cdr3_aa
TRBD1	TRBV27	TRBJ2-4	NA	TGTGCCAGCAGTCCTATTGACAGGGCAAAAAACATTCAGTACTTC	CASSPIDRAKNIQYF
NA	TRBV13	TRBJ2-6	NA	TGTGCCAGCAGCAGCCCGGGGTCCCCTGGGGCCAACGTCCTGACTTTC	CASSSPGSPGANVLTF
NA	TRBV5-4	TRBJ1-6	NA	TGTGCCAGCAGCCCGGTGGTGAATTCACCCCTCCACTTT	CASSPVVNSPLHF
NA	TRBV5-1	TRBJ1-1	NA	TGCGCCAGCTCCCCCGCGACACAGGAGATCTTGAACACTGAAGCTTTCTTT	CASSPATQEILNTEAFF
NA	TRBV18	TRBJ1-6	NA	TGTGCCAGCTCATCCACAGAAGGGGTTAATTCACCCCTCCACTTT	CASSSTEGVNSPLHF
TRBD1	TRBV5-1	TRBJ2-1	NA	TGCGCCAGCAGCTTGGTAGGGGGCCTTTACAATGAGCAGTTCTTC	CASSLVGGLYNEQFF
NA	TRBV6-1	TRBJ2-2	NA	TGTGCCAGCAGGGGGGGACCTGGGGACGGGGAGCTGTTTTTT	CASRGGPGDGELFF
TRBD2	TRBV14	TRBJ2-3	NA	TGTGCCAGCAGCCCCGGGACTAGCGGGGGTGATACGCAGTATTTT	CASSPGTSGGDTQYF
TRBD1	TRBV27	TRBJ2-7	NA	TGTGCCAGCAGCCAAACAGGGGGCTGGAACGAGCAGTACTTC	CASSQTGGWNEQYF
NA	TRBV30	TRBJ2-3	NA	TGTGCCTGGAGTGTAGGAGTGACGCAGTATTTT	CAWSVGVTQYF
NA	TRBV28	TRBJ1-4	NA	TGTGCCAGCAGCGAAACAGGAATTAATGAAAAACTGTTTTTT	CASSETGINEKLFF
NA	TRBV6-5	TRBJ1-1	few	TGTGCCAGCAGTCCCCGAGACCTAAGGGGCACTGAAGCTTTCTTT	CASSPRDLRGTEAFF
TRBD1	TRBV7-6	TRBJ1-1	few	TGTGCCAGCAGCAGGACAGGGACCACTGAAGCTTTCTTT	CASSRTGTTEAFF
TRBD1	TRBV5-6	TRBJ1-1	few	TGTGCCAGCAGCTGGAATTCGGGACAGGGTTCGACTGAAGCTTTCTTT	CASSWNSGQGSTEAFF
NA	TRBV19	TRBJ2-1	NA	TGTGCCAGTAGTTTTGCGGGGTCCTTTGGGAATGAGCAGTTCTTC	CASSFAGSFGNEQFF
TRBD1	TRBV5-4	TRBJ1-1	NA	TGTGCCAGCAGCTTTGGAGCAGGGGGGATGAACACTGAAGCTTTCTTT	CASSFGAGGMNTEAFF
TRBD1	TRBV29-1	TRBJ1-2	NA	TGCAGCGTTGATCCCGACAGGGGTAACGGCTACACCTTC	CSVDPDRGNGYTF
TRBD2	TRBV4-1	TRBJ2-3	NA	TGCGCCAGCAGCCAAGGCGGGATAGCGGGGGCCTCGGATCGGAAGTATTTT	CASSQGGIAGASDRKYF
NA	TRBV29-1	TRBJ2-1	NA	TGCAGCGTTGATACTCCGGGTAGCTCCTACAATGAGCAGTTCTTC	CSVDTPGSSYNEQFF
TRBD2	TRBV7-8	TRBJ2-1	few	TGTGCCAGCAGCTTAGTAGGTAGCGGGGGGGTCGGGGAGCAGTTCTTC	CASSLVGSGGVGEQFF
TRBD1	TRBV7-9	TRBJ1-4	few	TGTGCCAGCAGCCCCCCCAGGGGGCGATGGGAAAAACTGTTTTTT	CASSPPRGRWEKLFF
TRBD1	TRBV19	TRBJ1-5	NA	TGTGCCAGTAGTATAGCTTCGGACAGGGACAATCAGCCCCAGCATTTT	CASSIASDRDNQPQHF
NA	TRBV5-4	TRBJ1-6	NA	TGTGCCAGCAGCTTGGCCGGGAACACCCCACCCCTCCACTTT	CASSLAGNTPPLHF
TRBD1	TRBV28	TRBJ1-1	NA	TGTGCCAGCAGTTTAATAGACAGGGACACTGAAGCTTTCTTT	CASSLIDRDTEAFF
NA	TRBV4-2	TRBJ1-5	once	TGTGCCAGCAGCCAGTCCAGGGATAATCAGCCCCAGCATTTT	CASSQSRDNQPQHF
TRBD2	TRBV6-5	TRBJ2-7	NA	TGTGCCAGCCGACCTAGCGGGGGGGCTTACGAGCAGTACTTC	CASRPSGGAYEQYF
NA	TRBV6-1	TRBJ1-2	NA	TGTGCCAGCAGTGAAGCGCAGGTTGATGGCTACACCTTC	CASSEAQVDGYTF
NA	TRBV9	TRBJ2-6	once	TGTGCCAGCAGCGAGGTAACAGGGAAAGGCTTTACCTCTGGGGCCAACGTCCTGACTTTC	CASSEVTGKGFTSGANVLTF
TRBD1	TRBV27	TRBJ1-1	NA	TGTGCCAGCAGTTTATCTGCAGGGGGGATAAACACTGAAGCTTTCTTT	CASSLSAGGINTEAFF
TRBD1	TRBV11-2	TRBJ2-5	NA	TGTGCCAGCAGCTTATCGACAGGGGGCCAAGAGACCCAGTACTTC	CASSLSTGGQETQYF
TRBD2	TRBV4-2	TRBJ2-5	NA	TGTGCCAGCAGCCCTGGACTAGAAGAGCAGTACTTC	CASSPGLEEQYF
TRBD2	TRBV4-1	TRBJ2-1	few	TGCGCCAGCAGCGTCCGGGGGGGCCTCTACAATGAGCAGTTCTTC	CASSVRGGLYNEQFF
NA	TRBV7-8	TRBJ2-7	NA	TGTGCCAGCAGCTCCCCTAGCGTAAACTACGAGCAGTACTTC	CASSSPSVNYEQYF
TRBD1	TRBV5-6	TRBJ1-2	NA	TGTGCCAGCAGCGGGACAGACAACTATGGCTACACCTTC	CASSGTDNYGYTF
TRBD1	TRBV14	TRBJ1-6	few	TGTGCCAGCAGCCAATCCGAACAGGGGGTCGGCTCACCCCTCCACTTT	CASSQSEQGVGSPLHF
TRBD2	TRBV7-2	TRBJ2-7	NA	TGTGCCAGCAGCCCTTGGACTAGCGGGGACGAGCAGTACTTC	CASSPWTSGDEQYF
NA	TRBV6-1	TRBJ1-5	NA	TGTGCCAGCAGTGGTGGATTCGGACTCAATCAGCCCCAGCATTTT	CASSGGFGLNQPQHF
TRBD1	TRBV6-1	TRBJ2-7	once	TGTGCCAGCAGTGAATGGGGACAGCGCTACGAGCAGTACTTC	CASSEWGQRYEQYF
TRBD1	TRBV6-5	TRBJ1-6	NA	TGTGCCAGCAGGTATATCGGACAGGGGGATTCACCCCTCCACTTT	CASRYIGQGDSPLHF
NA	TRBV29-1	TRBJ2-1	NA	TGCAGCGTGTACAGGGAAGCTGAGCAGTTCTTC	CSVYREAEQFF
TRBD1	TRBV5-1	TRBJ2-7	NA	TGCGCCAGCAGCTTGGGGGACAGGGCTCAAGAGCAGTACTTC	CASSLGDRAQEQYF
NA	TRBV6-6	TRBJ1-6	NA	TGTGCCAGCAGTTACTCCAGGGGTCACAACTCACCCCTCCACTTT	CASSYSRGHNSPLHF
TRBD2	TRBV5-6	TRBJ2-5	NA	TGTGCCAGCAGCTTGGTTGGGGGGGATCGGGAGACCCAGTACTTC	CASSLVGGDRETQYF
NA	TRBV6-6	TRBJ1-1	NA	TGTGCCAGCAGTTCCACGGCAGGGAACACTGAAGCTTTCTTT	CASSSTAGNTEAFF
TRBD1	TRBV30	TRBJ2-7	NA	TGTGCCTGGAGTGTACTGACAGGGGAAGAGCAGTACTTC	CAWSVLTGEEQYF
NA	TRBV30	TRBJ1-6	once	TGTGCCTGGGGACGGCGGGGGGGTTCGTCCCTCCACTTT	CAWGRRGGSSLHF